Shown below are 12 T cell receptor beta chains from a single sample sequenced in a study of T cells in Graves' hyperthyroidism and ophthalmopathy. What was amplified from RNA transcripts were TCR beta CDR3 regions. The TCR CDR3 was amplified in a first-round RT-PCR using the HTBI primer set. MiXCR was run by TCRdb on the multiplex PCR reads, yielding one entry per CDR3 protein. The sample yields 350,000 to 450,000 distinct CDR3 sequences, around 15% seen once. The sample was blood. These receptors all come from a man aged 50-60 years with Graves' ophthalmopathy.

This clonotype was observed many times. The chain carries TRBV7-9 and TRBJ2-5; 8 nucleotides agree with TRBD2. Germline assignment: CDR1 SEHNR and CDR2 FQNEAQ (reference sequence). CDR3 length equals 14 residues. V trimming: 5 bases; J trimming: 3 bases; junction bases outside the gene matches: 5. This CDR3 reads CASSTAGGKETQYF. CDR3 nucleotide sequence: TGTGCCAGCAGCACTGCGGGGGGAAAAGAGACCCAGTACTTC.

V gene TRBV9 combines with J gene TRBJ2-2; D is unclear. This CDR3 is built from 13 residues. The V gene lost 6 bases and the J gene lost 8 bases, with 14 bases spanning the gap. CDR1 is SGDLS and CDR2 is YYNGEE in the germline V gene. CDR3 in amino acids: CASTTRDGGELFF. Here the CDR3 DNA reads TGTGCCAGCACGACCCGAGATGGGGGGGAGCTGTTTTTT.

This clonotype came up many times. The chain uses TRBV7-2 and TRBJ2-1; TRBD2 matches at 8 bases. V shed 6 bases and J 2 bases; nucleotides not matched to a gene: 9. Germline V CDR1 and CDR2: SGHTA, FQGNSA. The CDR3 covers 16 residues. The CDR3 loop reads CASRREREFPYNEQFF. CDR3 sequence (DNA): TGTGCCAGCAGACGGGAGCGGGAGTTCCCCTACAATGAGCAGTTCTTC.

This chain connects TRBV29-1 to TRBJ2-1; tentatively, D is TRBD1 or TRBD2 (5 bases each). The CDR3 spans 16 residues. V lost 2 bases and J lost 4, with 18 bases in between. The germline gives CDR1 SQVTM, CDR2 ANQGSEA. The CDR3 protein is CSVEPKGPLFYNEQFF. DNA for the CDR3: TGCAGCGTTGAACCCAAGGGACCGCTTTTTTACAATGAGCAGTTCTTC.

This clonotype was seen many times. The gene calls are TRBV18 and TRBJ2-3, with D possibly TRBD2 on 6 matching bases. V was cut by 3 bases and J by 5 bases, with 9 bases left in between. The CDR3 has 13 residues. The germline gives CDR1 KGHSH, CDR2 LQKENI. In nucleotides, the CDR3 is TGTGCCAGCTCACCCCCCGGGAGAGATACGCAGTATTTT. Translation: CASSPPGRDTQYF. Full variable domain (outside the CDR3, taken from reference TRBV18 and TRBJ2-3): NAGVMQNPRHLVRRRGQEARLRCSPMKGHSHVYWYRQLPEEGLKFMVYLQKENIIDESGMPKERFSAEFPKEGPSILRIQQVVRGDSAAYFCASSPPGRDTQYFGPGTRLTVL.

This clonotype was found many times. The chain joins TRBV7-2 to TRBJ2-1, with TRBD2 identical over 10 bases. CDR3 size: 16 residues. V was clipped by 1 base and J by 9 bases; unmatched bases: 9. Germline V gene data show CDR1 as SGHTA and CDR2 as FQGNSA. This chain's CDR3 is CASSLGGLAGVSEQFF. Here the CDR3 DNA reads TGTGCCAGCAGCTTAGGTGGTCTAGCGGGAGTGAGTGAGCAGTTCTTC.

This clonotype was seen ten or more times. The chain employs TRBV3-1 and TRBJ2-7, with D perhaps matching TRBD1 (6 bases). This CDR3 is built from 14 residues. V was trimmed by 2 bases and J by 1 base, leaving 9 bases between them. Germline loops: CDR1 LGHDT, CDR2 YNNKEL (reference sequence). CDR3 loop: CASSQWDKSYEQYF. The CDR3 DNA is TGTGCCAGCAGCCAATGGGACAAATCCTACGAGCAGTACTTC.

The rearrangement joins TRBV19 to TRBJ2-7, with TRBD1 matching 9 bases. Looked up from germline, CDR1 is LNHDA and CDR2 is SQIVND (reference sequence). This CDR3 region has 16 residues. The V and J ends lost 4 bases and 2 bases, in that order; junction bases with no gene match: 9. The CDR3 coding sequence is TGTGCCAGTAGTACCTGGGACAGGGACCGCCCCTACGAGCAGTACTTC. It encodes CASSTWDRDRPYEQYF.

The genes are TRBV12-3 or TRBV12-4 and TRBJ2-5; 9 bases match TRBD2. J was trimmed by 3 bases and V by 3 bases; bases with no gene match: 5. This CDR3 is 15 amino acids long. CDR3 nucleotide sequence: TGTGCCAGCAGTTTTTCCAGCGGGGGGAAAGAGACCCAGTACTTC. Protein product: CASSFSSGGKETQYF.

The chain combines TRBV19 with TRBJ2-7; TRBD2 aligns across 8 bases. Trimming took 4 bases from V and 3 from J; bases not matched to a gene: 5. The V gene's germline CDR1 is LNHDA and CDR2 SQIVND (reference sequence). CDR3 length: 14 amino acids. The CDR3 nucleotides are TGTGCCAGTAGTAGGGCTAGCGGGCGCTACGAGCAGTACTTC. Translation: CASSRASGRYEQYF.

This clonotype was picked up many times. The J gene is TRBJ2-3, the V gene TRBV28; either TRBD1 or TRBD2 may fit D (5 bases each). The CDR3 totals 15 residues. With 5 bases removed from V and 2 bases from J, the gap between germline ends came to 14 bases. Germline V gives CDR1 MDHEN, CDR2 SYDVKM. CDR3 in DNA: TGTGCCAGCAGTCGGGACGGAGGCCCCACAGATACGCAGTATTTT. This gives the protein CASSRDGGPTDTQYF.

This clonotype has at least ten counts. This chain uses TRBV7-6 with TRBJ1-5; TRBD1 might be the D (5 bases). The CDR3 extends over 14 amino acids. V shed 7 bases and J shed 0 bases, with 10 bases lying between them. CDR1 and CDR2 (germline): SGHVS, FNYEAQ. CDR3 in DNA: TGTGCCAGCATGAGACAGTATAGCAATCAGCCCCAGCATTTT. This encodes CASMRQYSNQPQHF. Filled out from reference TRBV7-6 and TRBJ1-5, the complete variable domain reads GAGVSQSPRYKVTKRGQDVALRCDPISGHVSLYWYRQALGQGPEFLTYFNYEAQQDKSGLPNDRFSAERPEGSISTLTIQRTEQRDSAMYRCASMRQYSNQPQHFGDGTRLSIL.